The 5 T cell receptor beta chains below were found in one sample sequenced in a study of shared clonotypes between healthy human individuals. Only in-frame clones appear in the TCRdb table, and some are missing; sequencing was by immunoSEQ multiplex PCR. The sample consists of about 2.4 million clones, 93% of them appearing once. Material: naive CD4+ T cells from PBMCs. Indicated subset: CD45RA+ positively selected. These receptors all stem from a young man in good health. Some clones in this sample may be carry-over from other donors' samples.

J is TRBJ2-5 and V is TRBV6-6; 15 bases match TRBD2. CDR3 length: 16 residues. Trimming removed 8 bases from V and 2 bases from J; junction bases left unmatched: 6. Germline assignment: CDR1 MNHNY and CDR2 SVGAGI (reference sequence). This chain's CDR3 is CASGRGTSGRQETQYF. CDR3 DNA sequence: TGTGCCAGCGGAAGAGGGACTAGCGGGAGGCAAGAGACCCAGTACTTC.

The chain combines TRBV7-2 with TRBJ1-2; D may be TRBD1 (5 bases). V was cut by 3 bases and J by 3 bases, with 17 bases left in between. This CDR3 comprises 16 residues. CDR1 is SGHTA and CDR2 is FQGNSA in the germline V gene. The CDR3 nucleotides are TGTGCCAGCAGCTTCTTCCCTGGGCGGGGGGACTATGGCTACACCTTC. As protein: CASSFFPGRGDYGYTF.

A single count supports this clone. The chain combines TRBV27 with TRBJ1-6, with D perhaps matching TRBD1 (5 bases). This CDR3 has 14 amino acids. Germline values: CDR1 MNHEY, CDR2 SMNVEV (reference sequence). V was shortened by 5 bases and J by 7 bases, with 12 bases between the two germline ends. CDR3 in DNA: TGTGCCAGCAGTCTGGACATGTGGAATTCACCCCTCCACTTT. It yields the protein CASSLDMWNSPLHF.

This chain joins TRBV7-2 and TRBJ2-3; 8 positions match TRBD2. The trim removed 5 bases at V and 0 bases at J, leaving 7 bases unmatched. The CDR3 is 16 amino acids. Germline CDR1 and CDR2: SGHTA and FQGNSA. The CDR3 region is CASSLQPSGSTDTQYF. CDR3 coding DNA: TGTGCCAGCAGCCTCCAACCTAGCGGGAGCACAGATACGCAGTATTTT. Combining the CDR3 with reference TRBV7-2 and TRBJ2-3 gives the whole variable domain GAGVSQSPSNKVTEKGKDVELRCDPISGHTALYWYRQSLGQGLEFLIYFQGNSAPDKSGLPSDRFSAERTGGSVSTLTIQRTQQEDSAVYLCASSLQPSGSTDTQYFGPGTRLTVL.

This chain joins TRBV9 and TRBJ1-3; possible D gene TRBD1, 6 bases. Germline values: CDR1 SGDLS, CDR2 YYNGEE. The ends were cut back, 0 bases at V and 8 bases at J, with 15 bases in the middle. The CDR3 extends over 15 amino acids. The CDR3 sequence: CASSVEGQSLDTIYF. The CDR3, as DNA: TGTGCCAGCAGCGTAGAAGGACAGTCCTTGGACACCATATATTTT.